This TCR beta chain was sequenced during a study of cytomegalovirus exposure and HLA in healthy donors. Study observations and caveats: TCR beta sequences numbering roughly 16,000 were associated with HLA alleles at 0.05 false discovery rate in a later analysis. In an earlier analysis, about 87% or about 30%: the productive usage of most TCR beta V segments.

With regard to this clone: Its antigen is unidentified.

The CDR3 totals 13 residues. V shed 3 bases, J shed 4 bases, and the junction held 2 bases outside the gene matches. The V gene's germline CDR1 is SGHDT and CDR2 YYEEEE. 60 Vbeta and 13 Jbeta primers were used in PCR. TCRdb's copy holds only in-frame clones and misses some; the assay was immunoSEQ multiplex PCR. The table shows roughly 180,000 clones, with under 9.5% occurring only once. This clonotype was obtained from a woman between 25 and 40 years old in good health and CMV-seropositive. The chain uses TRBV5-6 and TRBJ1-1, with 8 bases aligning to TRBD1. Material for sequencing was PBMCs. CDR3 loop: CASSSTGGTEAFF. CDR3 coding DNA: TGTGCCAGCAGCTCCACAGGGGGCACTGAAGCTTTCTTT.